This T cell receptor beta chain originates from a study of tumor-infiltrating lymphocytes in primary liver carcinoma. General observations from the study: Tumors reached a significantly greater top-250-clone fraction than blood did (p = 0.039). Only about 7.5-24% of top clones were detected in all five tumor regions.

The authors made TCR beta cDNA from around 500 ng total RNA with a constant-region primer. Libraries covering TCR beta were generated through three nested multiplex PCR rounds (using a slightly modified ARM-PCR). Amplification in the first two PCR rounds was performed using TRBV1-TRBV30 forward primers and a C-beta reverse primer for 10 cycles each. A single record per CDR3 protein comes from TCRdb applying MiXCR to the multiplex PCR reads. The data contain some 110,000 distinct CDR3 sequences, roughly 80% of them singletons. With respect to this clonotype: Its antigen remains unidentified. The junction does not match germline at one end; this may be a read error.

Germline values: CDR1 SGHAT, CDR2 FQNNGV. This CDR3 is built from 14 residues. Both RNA and DNA were isolated together from 20-30 mg of bulk tissue that had not been sorted. Primary liver carcinoma in the patients was surgically resected. HBV chronically infected the treatment-naive patients. The sequenced sample consisted of liver tumor tissue from sampling region 3. Subset denoted: tumor region T3, left-lateral pole. The chain couples TRBV11-2 to TRBJ2-7; maybe TRBD2 (5 bases). This TCR was recovered from a man aged 35 to 55 with primary liver carcinoma and hepatitis B virus infection. In nucleotides, the CDR3 is TGTGCCGGCTGCTACCAGACGGAGGCATACGAGCAGCACTTC. Its translation: CAGCYQTEAYEQHF.